This TCR beta chain was observed in a study of blood T cell repertoires in COVID-19. At the level of the study: Acute and convalescent COVID-19 specimens originated in the United States, Italy and Spain.

Method: immunoSEQ multiplex PCR; TCRdb's copy keeps in-frame clones and lacks some. The sample yields about 190,000 clones, 80% to 85% seen once. The CDR3 is 16 residues long. Unmatched junction bases numbered 7, after V lost 2 bases and J lost 4 bases. Per the germline V gene, CDR1 is LGHDT and CDR2 is YNNKEL (reference sequence). The specimen was peripheral blood. The clonotype was recovered from a woman between 35 and 50 years old with acute or convalescent COVID-19. This chain connects TRBV3-1 (or the pseudogene TRBV3-2) to TRBJ1-1; 10 bases align to TRBD1. The CDR3 region has the DNA TGTGCCAGCAGCCAACCTCCGTGGACAGGGGGCACTGAAGCTTTCTTT. It yields the protein CASSQPPWTGGTEAFF.